Following are 2 T cell receptor beta chains from one sample sequenced in a study of cytomegalovirus exposure and HLA in healthy donors. Amplification used 60 Vbeta primers and 13 Jbeta primers. Sequenced by immunoSEQ multiplex PCR; TCRdb stores in-frame clones only, minus some. Reported are fewer than 95,000 clones; the ten largest clones contain about 5%. The sample comprised PBMCs. All receptors come from a woman in her 40s in good health and CMV-seropositive.

The chain recombines TRBV15 with TRBJ2-1; 8 bases are shared with TRBD2. This CDR3 comprises 14 residues. V lost 9 bases and J lost 1; bases outside the gene matches: 5. CDR1 and CDR2 (germline): LNHNV, YYDKDF (reference sequence). The CDR3 bases are TGTGCCACGGGTCTAGCGGGTTCCTACAATGAGCAGTTCTTC. Translated: CATGLAGSYNEQFF.

The rearrangement joins TRBV9 to TRBJ1-6; D remains ambiguous. The V and J ends lost 4 bases and 0 bases respectively, with 14 bases between them. The CDR3 has 17 residues. Germline V gene data show CDR1 as SGDLS and CDR2 as YYNGEE. The CDR3 protein is CASSFPRGSSYNSPLHF. As DNA, the CDR3 is TGTGCCAGCAGCTTCCCCCGGGGAAGCTCCTATAATTCACCCCTCCACTTT.